These 32 T cell receptor beta chains were sequenced from one sample in a study of blood T cell repertoires in COVID-19. Data came from immunoSEQ multiplex PCR; TCRdb stores just in-frame clones and leaves some out. Counted here are over 200,000 clones, less than 90% occurring once; the ten biggest clones make up about 7%. Sequencing was done on a sample of PBMCs or T cells enriched from blood (not recorded which). These receptors were taken from a woman in her thirties or forties who had recovered from COVID-19.

The chain employs TRBV5-6 and TRBJ2-1; D is unclear. Trimming pared 4 bases from V and 7 bases from J, leaving 12 bases between. Per germline, CDR1 SGHDT and CDR2 YYEEEE. The CDR3 consists of 13 residues. CDR3 region: CASSLGQRNEQFF. In nucleotides, the CDR3 is TGTGCCAGCAGCCTGGGCCAACGGAATGAGCAGTTCTTC.

This clone was recorded a few times. This rearrangement joins TRBV12-5 to TRBJ1-5; 7 nucleotides align to TRBD1. CDR1 is LGHNT and CDR2 is FRNRAP in the germline V gene. The V gene end was trimmed by 4 bases and the J gene end by 5 bases; junction bases not matched to a gene: 5. This CDR3 contains 14 residues. CDR3 nucleotides: TGTGCTAGTGGTTGGACAGGAGGGGATCAGCCCCAGCATTTT. It codes for CASGWTGGDQPQHF.

The rearrangement uses TRBV6-1 and TRBJ2-7; D might be TRBD1 (5 bases). CDR3 size: 15 residues. CDR1 is MNHNS, CDR2 SASEGT, per germline. Trimming took 3 bases from V and 0 from J, leaving 12 bases between them. CDR3 protein: CASSEGPAFSYEQYV. As DNA, the CDR3 is TGTGCCAGCAGTGAGGGGCCAGCTTTCTCCTACGAGCAGTACGTC.

The V call is TRBV2, the J call TRBJ1-5; a weak D match, TRBD1 (6 bases). Germline V gene lookup returns CDR1 SNHLY and CDR2 FYNNEI. V lost 2 bases, J lost 5 bases, and 22 bases lay in between. The CDR3 consists of 18 residues. The CDR3 bases are TGTGCCAGCAGTGAATACTCCTCCTTCGGGGGGCTCGATCAGCCCCAGCATTTT. It codes for CASSEYSSFGGLDQPQHF.

This sequence joins TRBV15 and TRBJ2-5; a possible D gene is TRBD2 (5 bases). The ends were cut back, 8 bases at V and 5 bases at J, with 18 bases in the middle. Germline V lookup: CDR1 LNHNV, CDR2 YYDKDF (reference sequence). This CDR3 contains 14 residues. The CDR3 spells CATSVMTTGETQYF. The CDR3 nucleotides are TGTGCCACCTCCGTCATGACTACGGGGGAGACCCAGTACTTC.

The V gene is TRBV5-1, the J gene TRBJ1-6, with 9 bases that match TRBD1. Trimming removed 7 bases from V and 5 bases from J; junction bases left unmatched: 4. Germline-derived CDR1 and CDR2 are SGHRS and YFSETQ. The CDR3 sequence is 14 residues long. As DNA, the CDR3 is TGCGCCAGCTCCCGGGACAGGGATAATTCACCCCTCCACTTT. Amino acid sequence: CASSRDRDNSPLHF.

The chain has TRBV5-1 and TRBJ1-6; 8 bases line up with TRBD1. The germline V gene encodes CDR1 SGHRS and CDR2 YFSETQ. With 4 bases clipped from V and 8 bases from J, the junction kept 8 bases outside the gene matches. This CDR3 is built from 15 residues. CDR3 protein: CASSRLTGDDSPLHF. DNA of the CDR3: TGCGCCAGCAGCCGGCTGACAGGGGATGATTCACCCCTCCACTTT. The whole variable domain, remainder taken from reference TRBV5-1 and TRBJ1-6, is KAGVTQTPRYLIKTRGQQVTLSCSPISGHRSVSWYQQTPGQGLQFLFEYFSETQRNKGNFPGRFSGRQFSNSRSEMNVSTLELGDSALYLCASSRLTGDDSPLHFGNGTRLTVT.

J is TRBJ2-5 and V is TRBV30; 10 nucleotides align to TRBD2. The germline V gene has CDR1 GTSNPN and CDR2 SVGIG (reference sequence). This CDR3 has 16 residues. The J segment lost 5 bases and the V segment lost 6 bases, leaving 15 bases of the junction unmatched. CDR3 amino acids: CACNPRQREGRETQYF. CDR3 bases: TGTGCCTGCAACCCGCGGCAGCGGGAGGGCCGGGAGACCCAGTACTTC.

The J gene is TRBJ1-2, the V gene TRBV24-1, with 10 bases aligning to TRBD1. This CDR3 is 18 amino acids long. Germline lookup yields CDR1 KGHDR and CDR2 SFDVKD. V dropped 3 bases and J dropped 8; count of bases not matched to a gene: 17. CDR3 bases: TGTGCCACCAGTGATGCTACCCCCGGGACAGGGGCCTGGAGGGGCTACACCTTC. Translating it yields CATSDATPGTGAWRGYTF.

A single count supports this clone. This chain links TRBV6-5 with TRBJ2-7; 9 bases match TRBD2. There are 15 residues in the CDR3. After removal of 6 bases from V and 0 bases from J, the junction contained 6 bases not matched to a gene. CDR1 and CDR2 (germline): MNHEY, SVGAGI. CDR3 bases: TGTGCCAGCAGAGTAGCGGGGGATAGCTCCTACGAGCAGTACGTC. Amino acids: CASRVAGDSSYEQYV.

The chain carries TRBV5-1 and TRBJ2-7; maybe TRBD1 (5 bases). V was cut by 4 bases and J by 2 bases, with 13 bases left in between. Germline V lookup: CDR1 SGHRS, CDR2 YFSETQ. CDR3 length: 14 amino acids. CDR3 sequence reads: CASSVDSQAYEQYF. The DNA of the CDR3 is TGCGCCAGCAGCGTCGACAGCCAGGCCTACGAGCAGTACTTC.

J is TRBJ1-1 and V is TRBV18; the D gene is possibly TRBD1 (5 bases). Germline CDR1 reads KGHSH; CDR2 reads LQKENI. Trimming pared 1 base from V and 8 bases from J, leaving 17 bases between. The CDR3 has 15 residues. This chain's CDR3 is CASSPRRQQVDEAFF. In nucleotides, the CDR3 is TGTGCCAGCTCACCACGTCGTCAACAGGTCGACGAAGCTTTCTTT.

J is TRBJ2-1 and V is TRBV5-1, with 14 bases lining up with TRBD2. The CDR3 covers 18 residues. CDR1 and CDR2 from the germline V gene are SGHRS and YFSETQ. The trim removed 1 base at V and 5 bases at J, leaving 8 bases unmatched. The DNA for the CDR3 is TGCGCCAGCAGCTTGTTGGGACCGGGACTAGCGGGAGACAATGAGCAGTTCTTC. Translation: CASSLLGPGLAGDNEQFF.

This clone has more than one count but fewer than ten. V gene TRBV25-1 combines with J gene TRBJ2-1; 7 bases fit TRBD1. Trimming cost V 3 bases and J 3 bases; bases outside gene matches: 5. CDR1 and CDR2 (germline): MGHDK, SYGVNS. The CDR3 totals 15 residues. The CDR3 reads CASSDRDSYYNEQFF. The CDR3, as DNA: TGTGCCAGCAGTGATCGGGACAGTTACTACAATGAGCAGTTCTTC.

This clone came up once. The chain combines TRBV27 with TRBJ1-6, with D perhaps TRBD1 (5 bases). This CDR3 has 14 amino acids. The germline CDR1 and CDR2 sequences are MNHEY and SMNVEV (reference sequence). V lost 2 bases and J 6 bases, leaving 8 bases between the germline ends. DNA of the CDR3: TGTGCCAGCAGTTTAGGGGGGTTTAATTCACCCCTCCACTTT. Its translation: CASSLGGFNSPLHF.

This clone has only a few counts. The chain couples TRBV18 to TRBJ2-7; D possibly corresponds to TRBD2 (6 bases). In germline, CDR1 is KGHSH, CDR2 LQKENI. The CDR3 totals 16 residues. V shed 3 bases and J shed 5 bases, with 20 bases lying between them. Written as DNA, the CDR3 is TGTGCCAGCTCACCGCTTGGAGGGGATCGGGGGAACGAGCAGTACTTC. Protein product: CASSPLGGDRGNEQYF.

V is TRBV2 and J is TRBJ1-6; D gene ambiguous. CDR3 length: 17 amino acids. Germline loops: CDR1 SNHLY, CDR2 FYNNEI. The V and J ends lost 6 bases and 7 bases respectively, with 22 bases between them. The CDR3 sequence: CASSGLKRSNLNSPLHF. In DNA, the CDR3 is TGTGCCAGCAGCGGACTTAAGAGATCAAACCTAAATTCACCCCTCCACTTT. The complete variable domain, with remaining parts taken from reference TRBV2 and TRBJ1-6, reads EPEVTQTPSHQVTQMGQEVILRCVPISNHLYFYWYRQILGQKVEFLVSFYNNEISEKSEIFDDQFSVERPDGSNFTLKIRSTKLEDSAMYFCASSGLKRSNLNSPLHFGNGTRLTVT.

The chain carries TRBV7-3 and TRBJ1-2; D remains ambiguous. Germline V gene lookup returns CDR1 SGHTA and CDR2 FQGTGA. Trimming cost V 6 bases and J 5 bases, with 13 bases left between them. The CDR3 contains 13 residues. Here the CDR3 reads CASSTGVGYGYTF. In DNA form, the CDR3 reads TGTGCCAGCAGTACCGGGGTAGGGTATGGCTACACCTTC.

In nucleotides, the CDR3 is TGTGCCAGCTCACCACCCGGACTACGATCCTACAATGAGCAGTTCTTC. It yields the protein CASSPPGLRSYNEQFF. The chain couples TRBV18 to TRBJ2-1; D is perhaps TRBD2 (6 bases). The CDR3 spans 16 residues. The germline V gene encodes CDR1 KGHSH and CDR2 LQKENI. V was trimmed by 0 bases and J by 1 base, leaving 10 bases between them.

This clone came up a few times. The chain links TRBV11-2 to TRBJ1-6; D remains unclear. CDR1 SGHAT and CDR2 FQNNGV come from the germline V gene. The ends were cut back, 5 bases at V and 9 bases at J, with 14 bases in the middle. This CDR3 spans 14 amino acids. The CDR3 protein is CASSEGYRVSPLHF. CDR3 in DNA: TGTGCCAGCAGCGAAGGATACCGGGTTTCACCCCTCCACTTT.

The chain employs TRBV15 and TRBJ2-5, with D possibly TRBD1 on 6 matching bases. There are 14 residues in the CDR3. Trimming shortened V by 0 bases and J by 5 bases, and 10 bases separated the two germline ends. CDR1 and CDR2 (germline): LNHNV, YYDKDF (reference sequence). The CDR3 sequence is CATSRDLRGETQYF. The CDR3, as DNA: TGTGCCACCAGCAGAGACCTCAGGGGCGAGACCCAGTACTTC.

Worth noting for this clone: This sample also contains other DNA sequences that code for the same CDR3. The chain is built from TRBV7-3 and TRBJ2-1; 9 bases match TRBD2. V lost 0 bases to trimming and J lost 7 bases; unmatched junction nucleotides: 4. This CDR3 contains 15 residues. The germline V gene has CDR1 SGHTA and CDR2 FQGTGA. DNA of the CDR3: TGTGCCAGCAGCTTAACTGGACTAGCGACAAATGAGCAGTTCTTC. It yields the protein CASSLTGLATNEQFF.

The chain couples TRBV10-3 to TRBJ1-2, with TRBD1 matching over 7 bases. CDR3 size: 12 residues. CDR1 and CDR2 from the germline V gene are ENHRY and SYGVKD. J lost 4 bases, V lost 4 bases, and 0 bases had no gene match. In DNA form, the CDR3 reads TGTGCCATCAGTGGACAGGGCTATGGCTACACCTTC. Its translation: CAISGQGYGYTF.

Only one count was recorded for this clone. This chain links TRBV2 with TRBJ2-2; 8 nucleotides line up with TRBD2. V lost 6 bases and J lost 2; bases outside the gene matches: 5. This CDR3 is built from 15 residues. In germline, CDR1 is SNHLY, CDR2 FYNNEI. The CDR3 reads CASRGLGLNTGELFF. In DNA form, the CDR3 reads TGTGCCAGCAGGGGACTAGGACTAAACACCGGGGAGCTGTTTTTT.

The CDR3 protein is CASSLVGGKQNTEAFF. CDR3 nucleotide sequence: TGCGCCAGCAGCTTGGTGGGGGGGAAACAAAACACTGAAGCTTTCTTT. The rearrangement joins TRBV5-1 to TRBJ1-1; a weak D match, TRBD1 (5 bases). Germline V gene sequence: CDR1 SGHRS, CDR2 YFSETQ. With 0 bases removed from V and 2 bases from J, the gap between germline ends came to 14 bases. This CDR3 comprises 16 residues.

The rearrangement links TRBV6-5 to TRBJ2-1, with TRBD2 matching over 8 bases. The CDR3 sequence is 15 residues long. The V gene's germline CDR1 is MNHEY and CDR2 SVGAGI. V was clipped by 7 bases and J by 5 bases; unmatched bases: 10. The CDR3 is CASTAFPGGDNEQFF. CDR3 sequence (DNA): TGTGCCAGCACCGCATTTCCGGGAGGGGACAATGAGCAGTTCTTC.

V usage is TRBV29-1 and J usage is TRBJ1-2; D is undetermined. Germline V gives CDR1 SQVTM, CDR2 ANQGSEA. This CDR3 is 11 amino acids long. The V gene lost 1 base and the J gene lost 6 bases, with 6 bases spanning the gap. The CDR3 region is CSVEGTDGYTF. The CDR3 DNA sequence: TGCAGCGTTGAAGGGACTGATGGCTACACCTTC.

The rearrangement uses TRBV28 and TRBJ1-5; 10 positions match TRBD1. This CDR3 has 16 residues. Looked up from germline, CDR1 is MDHEN and CDR2 is SYDVKM. V was pared by 2 bases and J by 3 bases, with 4 bases of the junction left unmatched. The CDR3 here is CASSLRDRGTNQPQHF. CDR3 nucleotides: TGTGCCAGCAGTTTACGGGACAGGGGTACCAATCAGCCCCAGCATTTT. Full variable domain (missing parts from reference TRBV28 and TRBJ1-5): DVKVTQSSRYLVKRTGEKVFLECVQDMDHENMFWYRQDPGLGLRLIYFSYDVKMKEKGDIPEGYSVSREKKERFSLILESASTNQTSMYLCASSLRDRGTNQPQHFGDGTRLSIL.

J is TRBJ2-7 and V is TRBV5-6, with 8 bases that match TRBD1. V shed 5 bases, J shed 2 bases, and the junction held 6 bases outside the gene matches. This CDR3 region has 14 residues. Germline CDR1 is SGHDT and CDR2 is YYEEEE. In DNA, the CDR3 is TGTGCCAGCAGTGGCGCAGGGGGCACCTACGAGCAGTACGTC. As protein: CASSGAGGTYEQYV.

This chain links TRBV19 with TRBJ2-1; 11 positions agree with TRBD2. V dropped 3 bases and J dropped 3; count of bases not matched to a gene: 16. The CDR3 is 20 amino acids. Germline values: CDR1 LNHDA, CDR2 SQIVND (reference sequence). In nucleotides, the CDR3 is TGTGCCAGTAGTATTCGGGTGGGGCTAGCGGGAGGAATAAGCTACAATGAGCAGTTCTTC. It codes for CASSIRVGLAGGISYNEQFF.

CDR3 amino acids: CASSLDRGGAEAFF. The CDR3 nucleotides read TGTGCCAGCAGCTTGGATAGGGGGGGGGCTGAAGCTTTCTTT. V and J are TRBV5-4 and TRBJ1-1; D might be TRBD1 (6 bases). The CDR3 length is 14 residues. Germline CDR1 SGHNT, CDR2 YYREEE (reference sequence). Between the trimmed V and J ends, which lost 0 bases and 6 bases, there was a span of 12 bases. The whole variable domain, filled in from reference TRBV5-4 and TRBJ1-1, reads ETGVTQSPTHLIKTRGQQVTLRCSSQSGHNTVSWYQQALGQGPQFIFQYYREEENGRGNFPPRFSGLQFPNYSSELNVNALELDDSALYLCASSLDRGGAEAFFGQGTRLTVV.

The chain employs TRBV25-1 and TRBJ2-1; TRBD1 aligns across 7 bases. CDR1 is MGHDK, CDR2 SYGVNS, per germline. The CDR3 is made up of 14 amino acids. The V segment lost 3 bases and the J segment 6 bases; nucleotides outside the gene matches: 5. This CDR3 reads CASSEPGQINEQFF. Here the CDR3 DNA reads TGTGCCAGCAGTGAGCCGGGACAGATCAATGAGCAGTTCTTC.